A single sample is the source of the 10 T cell receptor beta chains below, sequenced in a study of beta chain features in type 1 diabetes. Whole-study findings and limits: There was a moderate but significant shortening of TCRB CDR3s in all four CD4+ subsets of Type 1 diabetes patients.

Of the isolated RNA, all was reverse transcribed, and so the sequenced material was expressed TCRB transcripts. Clones were read by immunoSEQ multiplex PCR, and TCRdb kept only the in-frame ones, dropping some. The sample lists roughly 160,000 clones, 7.8% seen once, with approximately 1% in the top ten. Antigens of these TCRs are unknown. Material for sequencing was central memory CD4+ T cells from blood. These TCRs come from a woman aged 40 to 49 with type 1 diabetes.

This clone was detected many times. The genes are TRBV9 and TRBJ2-3; 7 bases line up with TRBD1. The J segment lost 3 bases and the V segment lost 4 bases, leaving 8 bases of the junction unmatched. This CDR3 has 15 amino acids. Germline values: CDR1 SGDLS, CDR2 YYNGEE. The CDR3 sequence: CASSTRNRGTDTQYF. CDR3 bases: TGTGCCAGCAGCACCCGGAACAGGGGAACAGATACGCAGTATTTT.

CDR3 amino acids: CASSQVRPGQGASDGYTF. CDR3 nucleotide sequence: TGTGCCAGCAGCCAAGTCCGTCCCGGACAGGGGGCGAGCGATGGCTACACCTTC. The V call is TRBV4-2, the J call TRBJ1-2; 11 positions match TRBD1. Trimming cost V 1 base and J 6 bases; bases outside gene matches: 13. This CDR3 is built from 18 residues. Germline V gene sequence: CDR1 LGHNA, CDR2 YNFKEQ.

This clone was counted a few times. The chain recombines TRBV5-4 with TRBJ1-1, with D maybe TRBD1 (5 bases). The CDR3 loop spans 13 amino acids. CDR1 and CDR2 from the germline V gene are SGHNT and YYREEE (reference sequence). V lost 6 bases to trimming and J lost 0 bases, with 9 bases between them. The CDR3 bases are TGTGCCAGCAAGCAGGACATGAACACTGAAGCTTTCTTT. Translated, it gives CASKQDMNTEAFF. Combining the CDR3 with reference TRBV5-4 and TRBJ1-1 gives the whole variable domain ETGVTQSPTHLIKTRGQQVTLRCSSQSGHNTVSWYQQALGQGPQFIFQYYREEENGRGNFPPRFSGLQFPNYSSELNVNALELDDSALYLCASKQDMNTEAFFGQGTRLTVV.

The sample holds a few counts of this clone. This rearrangement joins TRBV28 to TRBJ2-1; D unclear. V was trimmed by 6 bases and J by 5 bases, leaving 11 bases between them. CDR1 and CDR2 from the germline V gene are MDHEN and SYDVKM. The CDR3 runs to 13 residues. In DNA, the CDR3 is TGTGCCAGCAGAGACTCAGCAGACAATGAGCAGTTCTTC. Protein: CASRDSADNEQFF.

This clone has more than one count but fewer than ten. J is TRBJ1-2 and V is TRBV4-2; D is possibly TRBD1 (6 bases). V was cut by 3 bases and J by 8 bases, with 16 bases left in between. This CDR3 has 14 amino acids. Germline lookup yields CDR1 LGHNA and CDR2 YNFKEQ. The CDR3 coding sequence is TGTGCCAGCAGCCAGGGAGGGGGGGCCGGGGGCTACACCTTC. This sequence encodes CASSQGGGAGGYTF.

The CDR3, as DNA: TGTGCCAGTAGTATACGGGGATTTAGCCCTGAAGCTTTCTTT. Translated, it gives CASSIRGFSPEAFF. V usage is TRBV19 and J usage is TRBJ1-1; D not resolved. V lost 2 bases and J lost 6, with 13 bases in between. Germline loops: CDR1 LNHDA, CDR2 SQIVND (reference sequence). The CDR3 loop spans 14 amino acids.

This chain links TRBV1 with TRBJ1-5; the DNA was not compared with TRBD1, the D call given in the table. TRBV1 is reported as a pseudogene. The CDR3 extends over 15 amino acids. The CDR3 bases are TGCACCAGCAGCTCTACGGACAGGGACAATCAGCCCCAGCATTTT. Residues: CTSSSTDRDNQPQHF.

This clone was counted between two and nine times. The chain is built from TRBV30 and TRBJ2-3; a possible D gene is TRBD2 (5 bases). The CDR3 totals 15 residues. Germline V lookup: CDR1 GTSNPN, CDR2 SVGIG (reference sequence). Trimming stripped 0 bases from V and 3 bases from J, with 13 bases between. Here the CDR3 DNA reads TGTGCCTGGAGTGTACCACTAGGAGGAACAGATACGCAGTATTTT. Its translation is CAWSVPLGGTDTQYF. Full variable domain (rest looked up from reference TRBV30 and TRBJ2-3): SQTIHQWPATLVQPVGSPLSLECTVEGTSNPNLYWYRQAAGRGLQLLFYSVGIGQISSEVPQNLSASRPQDRQFILSSKKLLLSDSGFYLCAWSVPLGGTDTQYFGPGTRLTVL.

This clone was seen more than once but under ten times. The chain carries TRBV11-2 and TRBJ1-5; a weak D match, TRBD1 (6 bases). The CDR3 spans 14 residues. V was shortened by 5 bases and J by 2 bases, with 10 bases between the two germline ends. In germline, CDR1 is SGHAT, CDR2 FQNNGV. The CDR3 loop is CASSGEGGNQPQHF. The CDR3 DNA sequence: TGTGCCAGCAGCGGGGAGGGGGGCAATCAGCCCCAGCATTTT.

This clone showed up just a few times. This sequence joins TRBV29-1 and TRBJ1-4, with 7 bases fitting TRBD1. CDR1 SQVTM and CDR2 ANQGSEA come from the germline V gene. V was clipped by 2 bases and J by 8 bases; unmatched bases: 11. The CDR3 totals 15 residues. CDR3 DNA sequence: TGCAGCGTTGAATCCCTAGGGGGCGCTCAGGAAAAACTGTTTTTT. It yields the protein CSVESLGGAQEKLFF.